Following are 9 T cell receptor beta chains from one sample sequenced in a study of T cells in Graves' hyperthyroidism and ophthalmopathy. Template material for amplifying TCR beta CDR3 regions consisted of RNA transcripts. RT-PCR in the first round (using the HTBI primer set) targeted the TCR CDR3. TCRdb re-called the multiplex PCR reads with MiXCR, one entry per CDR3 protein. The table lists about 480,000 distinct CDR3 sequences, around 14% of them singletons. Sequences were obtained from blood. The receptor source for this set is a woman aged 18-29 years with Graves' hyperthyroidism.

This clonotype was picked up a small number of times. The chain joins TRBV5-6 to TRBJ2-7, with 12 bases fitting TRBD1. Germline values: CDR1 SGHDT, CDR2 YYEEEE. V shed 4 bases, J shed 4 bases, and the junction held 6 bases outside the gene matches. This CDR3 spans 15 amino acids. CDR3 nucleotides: TGTGCCAGCAGCCAACCGGGACAGGGGGCTTACGAGCAGTACTTC. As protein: CASSQPGQGAYEQYF.

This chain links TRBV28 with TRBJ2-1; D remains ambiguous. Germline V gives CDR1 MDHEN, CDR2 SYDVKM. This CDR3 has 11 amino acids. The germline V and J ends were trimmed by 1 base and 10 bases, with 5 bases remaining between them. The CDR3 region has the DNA TGTGCCAGCAGTTTATCGGAGGAGCAGTTCTTC. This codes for CASSLSEEQFF.

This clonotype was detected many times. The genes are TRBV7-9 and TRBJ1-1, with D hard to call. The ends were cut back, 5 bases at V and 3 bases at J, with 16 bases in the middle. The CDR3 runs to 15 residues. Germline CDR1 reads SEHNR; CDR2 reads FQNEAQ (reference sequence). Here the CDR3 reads CASSLRMDGHTEAFF. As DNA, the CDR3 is TGTGCCAGCAGCCTGAGGATGGACGGACACACTGAAGCTTTCTTT. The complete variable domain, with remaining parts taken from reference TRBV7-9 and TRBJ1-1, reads DTGVSQNPRHKITKRGQNVTFRCDPISEHNRLYWYRQTLGQGPEFLTYFQNEAQLEKSRLLSDRFSAERPKGSFSTLEIQRTEQGDSAMYLCASSLRMDGHTEAFFGQGTRLTVV.

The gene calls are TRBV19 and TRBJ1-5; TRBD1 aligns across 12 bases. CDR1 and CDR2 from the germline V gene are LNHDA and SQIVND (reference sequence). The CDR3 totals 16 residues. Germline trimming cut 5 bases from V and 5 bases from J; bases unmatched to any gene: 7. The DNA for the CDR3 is TGTGCCAGTAGTGCTTCCGGGACAGGGGGCCATCAGCCCCAGCATTTT. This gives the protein CASSASGTGGHQPQHF.

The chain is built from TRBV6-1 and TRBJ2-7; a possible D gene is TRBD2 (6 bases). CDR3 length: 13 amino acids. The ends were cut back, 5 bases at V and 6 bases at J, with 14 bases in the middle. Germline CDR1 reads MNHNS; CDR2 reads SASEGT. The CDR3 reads CASSPRDLGEQYV. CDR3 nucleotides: TGTGCCAGCAGTCCTCGGGACTTGGGCGAGCAGTACGTC.

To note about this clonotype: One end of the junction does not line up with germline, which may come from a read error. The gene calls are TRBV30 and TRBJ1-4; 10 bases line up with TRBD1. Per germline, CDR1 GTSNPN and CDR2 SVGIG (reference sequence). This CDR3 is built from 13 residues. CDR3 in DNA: TGTGTCTGGAGCCGGGACAGGGGCGAAAAACTGTTTTTT. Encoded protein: CVWSRDRGEKLFF.

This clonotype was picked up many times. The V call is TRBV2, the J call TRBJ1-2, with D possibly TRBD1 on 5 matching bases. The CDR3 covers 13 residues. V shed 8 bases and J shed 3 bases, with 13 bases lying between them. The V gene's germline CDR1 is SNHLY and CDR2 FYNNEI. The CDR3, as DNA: TGTGCCAGCGCCGCAGGGTCAGACTATGGCTACACCTTC. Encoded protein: CASAAGSDYGYTF.

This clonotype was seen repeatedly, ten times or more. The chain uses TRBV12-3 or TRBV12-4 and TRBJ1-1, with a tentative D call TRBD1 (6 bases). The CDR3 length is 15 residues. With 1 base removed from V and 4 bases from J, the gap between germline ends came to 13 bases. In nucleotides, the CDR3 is TGTGCCAGCAGTTTAGGCGGGGGCGTGGGCACTGAAGCTTTCTTT. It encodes CASSLGGGVGTEAFF.

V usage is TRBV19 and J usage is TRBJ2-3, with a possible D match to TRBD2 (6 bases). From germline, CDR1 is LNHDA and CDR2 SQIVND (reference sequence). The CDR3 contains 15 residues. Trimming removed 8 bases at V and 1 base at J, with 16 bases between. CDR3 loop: CASGPGIAGTDTQYF. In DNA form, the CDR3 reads TGTGCCAGTGGTCCAGGGATAGCGGGCACAGATACGCAGTATTTT.